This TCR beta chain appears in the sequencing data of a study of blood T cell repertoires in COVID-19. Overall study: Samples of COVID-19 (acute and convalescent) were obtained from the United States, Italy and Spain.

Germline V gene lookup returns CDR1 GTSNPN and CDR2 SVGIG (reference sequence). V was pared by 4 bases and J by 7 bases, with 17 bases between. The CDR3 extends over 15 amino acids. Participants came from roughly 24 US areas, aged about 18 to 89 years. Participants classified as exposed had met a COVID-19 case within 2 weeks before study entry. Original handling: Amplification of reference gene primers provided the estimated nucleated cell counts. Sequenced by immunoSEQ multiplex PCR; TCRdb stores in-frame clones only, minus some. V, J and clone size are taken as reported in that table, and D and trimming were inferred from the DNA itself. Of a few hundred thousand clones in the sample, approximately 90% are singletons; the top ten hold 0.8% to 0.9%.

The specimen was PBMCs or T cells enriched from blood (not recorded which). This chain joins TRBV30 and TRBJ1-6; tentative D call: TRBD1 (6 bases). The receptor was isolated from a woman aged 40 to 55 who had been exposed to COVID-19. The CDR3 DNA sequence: TGTGCCTGGAAGGGCGATGGGGGGGGCAATTCACCCCTCCACTTT. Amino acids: CAWKGDGGGNSPLHF.